Each of the 16 T cell receptor beta chains below was sequenced from the same sample in a study of cytomegalovirus exposure and HLA in healthy donors. The study ran its PCR with 60 Vbeta and 13 Jbeta primers. Produced via immunoSEQ multiplex PCR; TCRdb's table is partial and in-frame only. The table includes around 160,000 clones, about three quarters detected once. Input material: PBMCs. These TCRs come from a man aged 40-49 years in good health and CMV-seropositive.

The chain uses TRBV7-9 and TRBJ2-1; 10 nucleotides align to TRBD2. The germline V gene encodes CDR1 SEHNR and CDR2 FQNEAQ (reference sequence). Trimming removed 2 bases from V and 6 bases from J; junction bases left unmatched: 10. This CDR3 is built from 17 residues. This CDR3 reads CASSLRPGLAFPNEQFF. The CDR3 DNA follows: TGTGCCAGCAGCTTAAGGCCGGGACTAGCGTTCCCCAATGAGCAGTTCTTC. Variable domain in full (rest from reference TRBV7-9 and TRBJ2-1): DTGVSQNPRHKITKRGQNVTFRCDPISEHNRLYWYRQTLGQGPEFLTYFQNEAQLEKSRLLSDRFSAERPKGSFSTLEIQRTEQGDSAMYLCASSLRPGLAFPNEQFFGPGTRLTVL.

The genes are TRBV5-1 and TRBJ1-1, with D possibly TRBD1 on 5 matching bases. The length of the CDR3 is 15 residues. V was cut by 5 bases and J by 0 bases, with 14 bases left in between. CDR1 and CDR2 from the germline V gene are SGHRS and YFSETQ. For the CDR3, the DNA is TGCGCCAGCAGTATGGGGGGTATGGTGAACACTGAAGCTTTCTTT. It is translated as CASSMGGMVNTEAFF.

This rearrangement joins TRBV30 to TRBJ1-5; the D gene is possibly TRBD1 (6 bases). The CDR3 runs 14 residues. V lost 2 bases, J lost 4 bases, and 12 bases lay in between. Germline CDR1 is GTSNPN and CDR2 is SVGIG (reference sequence). This chain's CDR3 is CAWSTGLVNQPQHF. The CDR3 DNA sequence: TGTGCCTGGAGTACAGGGCTGGTGAATCAGCCCCAGCATTTT.

The CDR3 DNA reads as TGTGCCAGCAGCTATACCGGGACACAGGAGGAAAAACTGTTTTTT. This encodes CASSYTGTQEEKLFF. The chain links TRBV11-2 to TRBJ1-4, with a tentative D call TRBD1 (6 bases). The length of the CDR3 is 15 residues. Trimming stripped 4 bases from V and 8 bases from J, with 17 bases between. CDR1 is SGHAT and CDR2 is FQNNGV in the germline V gene.

V and J are TRBV5-6 and TRBJ2-7; 8 bases are a match to TRBD2. The CDR3 length is 14 residues. CDR1 is SGHDT and CDR2 is YYEEEE in the germline V gene. J gave up 3 bases and V 5 bases, and 7 bases lay outside the gene matches. The CDR3 region is CASRSGTSYYEQYF. The CDR3 region has the DNA TGTGCCAGCAGGTCCGGGACTAGTTACTACGAGCAGTACTTC. The full variable domain, in which reference TRBV5-6 and TRBJ2-7 provide the parts outside the CDR3, is DAGVTQSPTHLIKTRGQQVTLRCSPKSGHDTVSWYQQALGQGPQFIFQYYEEEERQRGNFPDRFSGHQFPNYSSELNVNALLLGDSALYLCASRSGTSYYEQYFGPGTRLTVT.

CDR3 amino acids: CASSFRLTSNYGYTF. CDR3 bases: TGTGCCAGCAGCTTCCGATTAACATCTAACTATGGCTACACCTTC. The chain has TRBV13 and TRBJ1-2; D gene ambiguous. Trimming cost V 3 bases and J 0 bases, with 11 bases left between them. There are 15 residues in the CDR3. The germline V gene has CDR1 PRHDT and CDR2 FYEKMQ (reference sequence).

This sequence joins TRBV5-1 and TRBJ1-3, with a possible D match to TRBD1 (6 bases). Trimming shortened V by 4 bases and J by 0 bases, and 17 bases separated the two germline ends. This CDR3 spans 17 amino acids. CDR1 is SGHRS, CDR2 YFSETQ, per germline. The CDR3 DNA follows: TGCGCCAGCAGCCCGACGACAGGCCACTACTCTGGAAACACCATATATTTT. Protein: CASSPTTGHYSGNTIYF.

This clone was seen more than once but under ten times. The chain links TRBV9 to TRBJ1-1; 8 bases agree with TRBD1. V gave up 4 bases and J gave up 8 bases; unmatched junction bases: 7. This CDR3 comprises 13 residues. CDR1 SGDLS and CDR2 YYNGEE come from the germline V gene. The CDR3 region is CASSPTDRVEAFF. CDR3 nucleotide sequence: TGTGCCAGCAGCCCAACGGACAGGGTAGAAGCTTTCTTT.

This rearrangement joins TRBV19 to TRBJ1-5, with 7 bases identical to TRBD1. V shed 2 bases and J 8 bases; nucleotides not matched to a gene: 3. The CDR3 is 13 residues long. CDR1 is LNHDA, CDR2 SQIVND, per germline (reference sequence). The CDR3 DNA reads as TGTGCCAGTAGTATAACAGGGGCTGAGCCCCAGCATTTT. Its translation: CASSITGAEPQHF.

V is TRBV6-4 and J is TRBJ1-1, with D possibly matching TRBD1 (5 bases). Looked up from germline, CDR1 is MRHNA and CDR2 is SNTAGT. V gave up 6 bases and J gave up 1 base, with 9 bases separating them. The CDR3 loop spans 13 amino acids. CDR3 in DNA: TGTGCCAGCAGAGAGACAGCGAACACTGAAGCTTTCTTT. This gives the protein CASRETANTEAFF.

V is TRBV19 and J is TRBJ1-2, with unresolved D. The CDR3 length is 14 residues. V was pared by 4 bases and J by 8 bases, with 17 bases between. Germline assignment: CDR1 LNHDA and CDR2 SQIVND (reference sequence). The CDR3 protein is CASSTVAGNSGYTF. The CDR3 coding sequence is TGTGCCAGTAGTACGGTGGCCGGGAACTCAGGCTACACCTTC.

This chain uses TRBV19 with TRBJ2-2, with D unclear. Trimming took off 6 bases at V and 5 bases at J, with 7 bases between the two ends. The CDR3 totals 12 residues. Germline CDR1 is LNHDA and CDR2 is SQIVND (reference sequence). The chain's CDR3 is CASSPTTGELFF. Here the CDR3 DNA reads TGTGCCAGTAGCCCTACGACCGGGGAGCTGTTTTTT. The complete variable domain, with remaining parts taken from reference TRBV19 and TRBJ2-2, reads DGGITQSPKYLFRKEGQNVTLSCEQNLNHDAMYWYRQDPGQGLRLIYYSQIVNDFQKGDIAEGYSVSREKKESFPLTVTSAQKNPTAFYLCASSPTTGELFFGEGSRLTVL.

The chain links TRBV6-1 to TRBJ1-5; the D is unclear. Trimming shortened V by 1 base and J by 4 bases, and 5 bases separated the two germline ends. The CDR3 length is 13 residues. Germline CDR1 and CDR2: MNHNS and SASEGT. The CDR3 DNA follows: TGTGCCAGCAGTGAAGAGCGGAATCAGCCCCAGCATTTT. Amino acids: CASSEERNQPQHF.

This clone has only one observation. The chain is built from TRBV28 and TRBJ1-6; 9 positions agree with TRBD1. V shed 6 bases and J 7 bases; nucleotides not matched to a gene: 16. This CDR3 spans 18 amino acids. Per germline, CDR1 MDHEN and CDR2 SYDVKM. CDR3 sequence: CASSRGTGLIVRNSPLHF. The CDR3 coding sequence is TGTGCCAGCAGCAGGGGGACAGGGTTAATTGTTCGCAATTCACCCCTCCACTTT.

The chain combines TRBV19 with TRBJ2-2; a possible D gene is TRBD2 (5 bases). V lost 6 bases to trimming and J lost 2 bases, with 16 bases between them. CDR3 length: 16 residues. CDR1 and CDR2 from the germline V gene are LNHDA and SQIVND (reference sequence). The CDR3 DNA reads as TGTGCCAGTAGCCAGGAGAGGGTTATAAACACCGGGGAGCTGTTTTTT. Its protein product is CASSQERVINTGELFF.

The chain is built from TRBV9 and TRBJ2-7, with 8 bases identical to TRBD1. The V segment lost 2 bases and the J segment 0 bases; nucleotides outside the gene matches: 1. CDR3 size: 14 residues. Germline V CDR1 and CDR2: SGDLS, YYNGEE. The CDR3 DNA is TGTGCCAGCAGCGTGACAGGGGTCTCCTACGAGCAGTACTTC. This sequence encodes CASSVTGVSYEQYF.